A selection of T cell receptor beta chains follows, all from one sample in a study of blood T cells in healthy people across ages. MiXCR, run by TCRdb on the 5' RACE reads, gives a single entry per CDR3 protein. There are more than 550,000 distinct CDR3 sequences in the sample; approximately 22% occur only once, and roughly 22% lies in the top ten. Input material: blood. The receptors were gathered from a man between 70 and 80 years old in good health. CDR3s include the opening cysteine and the closing phenylalanine or tryptophan. A D gene is named only where the DNA matches it firmly. Some rows mark clone size as missing; the rest say once, few, many or name a class of expanded clone.

j_call: TRBJ1-2
clone_size: few
v_call: TRBV6-5
d_call: TRBD1
cdr3_aa: CASSYAGQGTYGYTF
cdr3_nt: TGTGCCAGCAGTTACGCGGGACAGGGGACCTATGGCTACACCTTC

j_call: TRBJ1-2
clone_size: many
v_call: TRBV29-1
d_call: .
cdr3_aa: CSVEWEGGYTF
cdr3_nt: TGCAGCGTTGAATGGGAGGGGGGCTACACCTTC

j_call: TRBJ1-1
clone_size: .
v_call: TRBV14
d_call: .
cdr3_aa: CASSQEHSYTEAFF
cdr3_nt: TGTGCCAGCAGCCAAGAACACAGTTATACTGAAGCTTTCTTT

j_call: TRBJ2-4
clone_size: few
v_call: TRBV7-8
d_call: .
cdr3_aa: CASSIGTAKNIQYF
cdr3_nt: TGTGCCAGCAGTATCGGGACAGCCAAAAACATTCAGTACTTC

j_call: TRBJ2-7
clone_size: once
v_call: TRBV19
d_call: .
cdr3_aa: CASREQGREVYEQYF
cdr3_nt: TGTGCCAGTAGAGAACAGGGTCGCGAAGTCTACGAGCAGTACTTC

j_call: TRBJ2-1
clone_size: .
v_call: TRBV9
d_call: TRBD1
cdr3_aa: CASSFTGTANEQLF
cdr3_nt: TGTGCCAGCAGCTTTACCGGGACAGCGAATGAGCAGCTCTTC

j_call: TRBJ2-5
clone_size: .
v_call: TRBV7-9
d_call: TRBD2
cdr3_aa: CASSSGLAGDKETQYF
cdr3_nt: TGTGCCAGCAGCTCAGGACTAGCGGGGGATAAAGAGACCCAGTACTTC

j_call: TRBJ2-5
clone_size: few
v_call: TRBV20-1
d_call: .
cdr3_aa: CSAPGTSGTQYF
cdr3_nt: TGCAGTGCTCCAGGCACCTCGGGGACCCAGTACTTC

j_call: TRBJ2-1
clone_size: .
v_call: TRBV24-1
d_call: .
cdr3_aa: CATSDSFVGRDEQFF
cdr3_nt: TGTGCCACCAGTGATTCTTTCGTAGGGCGGGATGAGCAGTTCTTC

j_call: TRBJ2-7
clone_size: few
v_call: TRBV18
d_call: TRBD1
cdr3_aa: CASSHTGGHEQYF
cdr3_nt: TGTGCCAGCTCACATACAGGGGGGCACGAGCAGTACTTC

j_call: TRBJ2-6
clone_size: .
v_call: TRBV7-2
d_call: .
cdr3_aa: CASNPNSGANVLTF
cdr3_nt: TGTGCCAGCAACCCCAATTCTGGGGCCAACGTCCTGACTTTC

j_call: TRBJ1-1
clone_size: .
v_call: TRBV6-5
d_call: .
cdr3_aa: CASTWNTEAFF
cdr3_nt: TGTGCCAGCACGTGGAACACTGAAGCTTTCTTT